Detailed here is one T cell receptor (beta chain). Only in-frame clones appear in the TCRdb table, and some are missing; sequencing was by immunoSEQ multiplex PCR. The profile shows hundreds of thousands of clones, 86% of them singletons. A case of COVID-19 had been met by exposed participants within 2 weeks before study entry. V dropped 0 bases and J dropped 4 bases, with 12 bases sitting between them. Germline V lookup: CDR1 GTSNPN, CDR2 SVGIG (reference sequence). This CDR3 is 14 amino acids long. The sample comes from a study of blood T cell repertoires in COVID-19. The genes are TRBV30 and TRBJ1-2, with D hard to call. The sequence was obtained from a woman aged 25-40 years who had been exposed to COVID-19. Input material: PBMCs or T cells enriched from blood (not recorded which). The CDR3 spells CAWSVLSGFYGYTF. CDR3 DNA: TGTGCCTGGAGTGTACTCTCGGGATTCTATGGCTACACCTTC. Looking up the rest from reference TRBV30 and TRBJ1-2 gives the full variable domain: SQTIHQWPATLVQPVGSPLSLECTVEGTSNPNLYWYRQAAGRGLQLLFYSVGIGQISSEVPQNLSASRPQDRQFILSSKKLLLSDSGFYLCAWSVLSGFYGYTFGSGTRLTVV.